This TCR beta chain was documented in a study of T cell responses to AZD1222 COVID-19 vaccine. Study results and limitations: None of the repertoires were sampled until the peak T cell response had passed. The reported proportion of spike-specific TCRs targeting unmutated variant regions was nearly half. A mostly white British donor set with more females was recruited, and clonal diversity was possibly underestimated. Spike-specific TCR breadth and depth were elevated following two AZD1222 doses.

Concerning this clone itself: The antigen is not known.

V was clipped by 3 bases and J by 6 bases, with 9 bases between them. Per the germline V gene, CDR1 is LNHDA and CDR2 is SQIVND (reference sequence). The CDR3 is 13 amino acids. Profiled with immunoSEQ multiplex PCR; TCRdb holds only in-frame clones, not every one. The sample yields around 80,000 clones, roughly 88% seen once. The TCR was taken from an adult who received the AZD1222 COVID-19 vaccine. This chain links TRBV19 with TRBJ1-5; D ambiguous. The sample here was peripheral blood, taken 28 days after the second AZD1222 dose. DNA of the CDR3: TGTGCCAGTAGTATTTATGATATTCAGCCCCAGCATTTT. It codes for CASSIYDIQPQHF. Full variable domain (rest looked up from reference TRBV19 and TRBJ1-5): DGGITQSPKYLFRKEGQNVTLSCEQNLNHDAMYWYRQDPGQGLRLIYYSQIVNDFQKGDIAEGYSVSREKKESFPLTVTSAQKNPTAFYLCASSIYDIQPQHFGDGTRLSIL.